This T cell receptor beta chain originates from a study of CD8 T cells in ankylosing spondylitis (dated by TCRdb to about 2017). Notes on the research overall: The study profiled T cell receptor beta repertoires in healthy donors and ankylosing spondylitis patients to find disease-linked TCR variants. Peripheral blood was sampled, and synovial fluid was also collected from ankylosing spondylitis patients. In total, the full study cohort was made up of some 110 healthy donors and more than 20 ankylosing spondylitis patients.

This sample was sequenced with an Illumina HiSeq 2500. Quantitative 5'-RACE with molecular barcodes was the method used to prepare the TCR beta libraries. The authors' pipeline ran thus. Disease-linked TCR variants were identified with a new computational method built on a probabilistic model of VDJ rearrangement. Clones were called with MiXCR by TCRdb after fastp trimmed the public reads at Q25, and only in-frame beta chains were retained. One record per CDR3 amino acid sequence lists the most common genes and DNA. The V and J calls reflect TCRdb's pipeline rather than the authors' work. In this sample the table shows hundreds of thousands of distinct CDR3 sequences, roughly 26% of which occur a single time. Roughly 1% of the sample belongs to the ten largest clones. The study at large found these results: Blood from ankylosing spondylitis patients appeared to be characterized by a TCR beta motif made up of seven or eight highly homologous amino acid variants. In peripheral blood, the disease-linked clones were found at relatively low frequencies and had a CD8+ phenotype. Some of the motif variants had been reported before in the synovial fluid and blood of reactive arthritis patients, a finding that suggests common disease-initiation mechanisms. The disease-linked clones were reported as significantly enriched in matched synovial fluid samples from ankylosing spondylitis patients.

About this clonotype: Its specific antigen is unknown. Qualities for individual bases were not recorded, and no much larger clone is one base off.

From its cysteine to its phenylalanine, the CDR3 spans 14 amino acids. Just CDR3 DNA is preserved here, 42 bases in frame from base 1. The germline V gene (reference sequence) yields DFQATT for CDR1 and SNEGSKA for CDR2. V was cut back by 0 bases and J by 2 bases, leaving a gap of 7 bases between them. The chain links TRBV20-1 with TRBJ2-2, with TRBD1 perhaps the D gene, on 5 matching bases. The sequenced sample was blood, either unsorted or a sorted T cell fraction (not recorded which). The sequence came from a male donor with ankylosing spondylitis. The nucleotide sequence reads TGCAGTGCTAGAGATACAGGAAACACCGGGGAGCTGTTTTTT. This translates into CSARDTGNTGELFF.